The 10 T cell receptor beta chains presented below share a single source sample, sequenced in a study of blood T cell repertoires in COVID-19. Profiling relied on immunoSEQ multiplex PCR, and the TCRdb table lists in-frame clones only, not all of them. The repertoire holds approximately 300,000 clones, with around nine tenths as singletons. The source material was peripheral blood. The receptors come from a man aged 30-40 years with acute or convalescent COVID-19.

The CDR3 region is CASQAGGPWEQYF. The CDR3 region has the DNA TGTGCCAGCCAAGCGGGAGGGCCATGGGAGCAGTACTTC. V and J are TRBV2 and TRBJ2-7, with TRBD2 identical over 10 bases. The germline V gene has CDR1 SNHLY and CDR2 FYNNEI. The length of the CDR3 is 13 residues. The V segment lost 8 bases and the J segment 7 bases; nucleotides outside the gene matches: 8.

The V gene is TRBV4-1, the J gene TRBJ1-1, with 8 positions matching TRBD1. Unmatched junction bases numbered 8, after V lost 1 base and J lost 4 bases. In germline, CDR1 is MGHRA, CDR2 YSYEKL. CDR3 size: 16 residues. The CDR3 DNA reads as TGCGCCAGCAGCCAAGTCAACGGACAGGGAAGCACTGAAGCTTTCTTT. It specifies CASSQVNGQGSTEAFF.

The rearrangement uses TRBV19 and TRBJ2-5; 8 bases are a match to TRBD1. This CDR3 contains 15 residues. The junction had 1 base not matched to a gene; V was cut back by 1 base and J by 0 bases. Germline values: CDR1 LNHDA, CDR2 SQIVND (reference sequence). The CDR3 bases are TGTGCCAGTAGTATAGGCAGGGGGCACCAAGAGACCCAGTACTTC. Its protein is CASSIGRGHQETQYF. The complete variable domain, with remaining parts taken from reference TRBV19 and TRBJ2-5, reads DGGITQSPKYLFRKEGQNVTLSCEQNLNHDAMYWYRQDPGQGLRLIYYSQIVNDFQKGDIAEGYSVSREKKESFPLTVTSAQKNPTAFYLCASSIGRGHQETQYFGPGTRLLVL.

J is TRBJ1-1 and V is TRBV30; the D gene is possibly TRBD1 (6 bases). V was trimmed by 1 base and J by 1 base, leaving 10 bases between them. Germline values: CDR1 GTSNPN, CDR2 SVGIG (reference sequence). There are 14 residues in the CDR3. For the CDR3, the DNA is TGTGCCTGGAGTGCACAGGGTAGGAACACTGAAGCTTTCTTT. Protein: CAWSAQGRNTEAFF.

This chain uses TRBV28 with TRBJ2-1; 9 nucleotides align to TRBD2. J was trimmed by 8 bases and V by 2 bases; bases with no gene match: 4. Germline CDR1 reads MDHEN; CDR2 reads SYDVKM. The CDR3 consists of 14 residues. CDR3 residues: CASSLNERGDEQFF. For the CDR3, the DNA is TGTGCCAGCAGTTTAAACGAGCGGGGGGATGAGCAGTTCTTC.

The chain recombines TRBV11-2 with TRBJ1-6, with D possibly TRBD1 on 6 matching bases. This CDR3 has 16 amino acids. V lost 3 bases and J lost 7, with 16 bases in between. CDR1 and CDR2 from the germline V gene are SGHAT and FQNNGV. The chain's CDR3 is CASSFLQGYGNSPLHF. The CDR3 bases are TGTGCCAGCAGCTTCCTACAGGGCTACGGGAATTCACCCCTCCACTTT.

CDR3 DNA sequence: TGTGCCAGCAGTGGCGGGTTTCACGAGCAGTACTTC. Translated, it gives CASSGGFHEQYF. The J gene is TRBJ2-7, the V gene TRBV25-1; D may be TRBD2 (5 bases). The germline V and J ends were trimmed by 4 bases and 5 bases, with 9 bases remaining between them. Germline V CDR1 and CDR2: MGHDK, SYGVNS. This CDR3 is built from 12 residues.

The chain combines TRBV4-1 with TRBJ1-2; tentatively, D is TRBD1 (6 bases). The V gene's germline CDR1 is MGHRA and CDR2 YSYEKL. The V end lost 5 bases, the J end lost 3 bases, and 16 bases lay between the germline ends. The CDR3 extends over 15 amino acids. The CDR3 loop reads CASSFIRQAYYGYTF. In DNA form, the CDR3 reads TGCGCCAGCAGCTTCATCCGACAGGCTTACTATGGCTACACCTTC.

This sequence joins TRBV7-2 and TRBJ2-7, with D maybe TRBD2 (5 bases). The CDR3 extends over 16 amino acids. The ends were cut back, 1 base at V and 6 bases at J, with 19 bases in the middle. Germline V gene lookup returns CDR1 SGHTA and CDR2 FQGNSA. The CDR3 DNA reads TGTGCCAGCAGCTTAGGAGTGGGTCCACCCGCGGGCGAGCAGTACTTC. Translating gives CASSLGVGPPAGEQYF.

The genes are TRBV6-5 and TRBJ2-1, with 10 bases that match TRBD1. Germline V gene data show CDR1 as MNHEY and CDR2 as SVGAGI. Trimming at V came to 6 bases and at J to 1 base, leaving 3 bases not matched to a gene. CDR3 length: 15 amino acids. CDR3 sequence: CASSKGQGSYNEQFF. CDR3 bases: TGTGCCAGCAGCAAGGGACAGGGGTCCTACAATGAGCAGTTCTTC.